This T cell receptor beta chain was sequenced during a study of blood T cell repertoires in COVID-19. Germline V gene data show CDR1 as KGHSH and CDR2 as LQKENI. The CDR3 consists of 14 residues. Trimming removed 2 bases at V and 8 bases at J, with 12 bases between. This clone appeared a single time. Enrolled through a virtual design, the participants were between roughly 18 and 90 years of age and came from about two dozen US areas. Produced via immunoSEQ multiplex PCR; TCRdb's table is partial and in-frame only. Of approximately 260,000 clones listed, around 82% are singletons. The V and J genes are TRBV18 and TRBJ1-4, with a weak D call TRBD1 (5 bases). Sequenced sample: PBMCs or T cells enriched from blood (not recorded which). This receptor was taken from a man aged 50 to 59 who had recovered from COVID-19. CDR3: CASSPGAFGEKLFF. DNA of the CDR3: TGTGCCAGCTCACCAGGGGCCTTTGGAGAAAAACTGTTTTTT.